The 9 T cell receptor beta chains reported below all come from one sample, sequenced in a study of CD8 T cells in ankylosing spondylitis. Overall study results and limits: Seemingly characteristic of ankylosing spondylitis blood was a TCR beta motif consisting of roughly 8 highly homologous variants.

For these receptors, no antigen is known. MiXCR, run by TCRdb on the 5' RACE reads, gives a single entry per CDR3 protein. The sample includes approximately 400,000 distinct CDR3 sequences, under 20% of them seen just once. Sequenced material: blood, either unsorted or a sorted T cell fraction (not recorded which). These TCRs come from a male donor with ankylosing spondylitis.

CDR3 sequence (DNA): TGCAGCGTTACAGACAGGGGAGGTCAGCCCCAGCATTTT. Translating gives CSVTDRGGQPQHF. V is TRBV29-1 and J is TRBJ1-5, with 8 bases aligning to TRBD1. V shed 5 bases, J shed 6 bases, and the junction held 6 bases outside the gene matches. Germline V CDR1 and CDR2: SQVTM, ANQGSEA. The CDR3 runs 13 residues. Variable domain in full (rest from reference TRBV29-1 and TRBJ1-5): SAVISQKPSRDICQRGTSLTIQCQVDSQVTMMFWYRQQPGQSLTLIATANQGSEATYESGFVIDKFPISRPNLTFSTLTVSNMSPEDSSIYLCSVTDRGGQPQHFGDGTRLSIL.

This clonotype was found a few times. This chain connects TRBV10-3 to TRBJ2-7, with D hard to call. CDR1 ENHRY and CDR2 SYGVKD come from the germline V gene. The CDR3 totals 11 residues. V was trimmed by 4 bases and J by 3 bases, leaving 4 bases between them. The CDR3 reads CAISVNYEQYF. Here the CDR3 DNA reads TGTGCCATCAGTGTTAACTACGAGCAGTACTTC.

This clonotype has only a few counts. CDR3 region: CSARTSGGAYNEQFF. Written as DNA, the CDR3 is TGCAGTGCGAGGACTAGCGGGGGGGCTTACAATGAGCAGTTCTTC. The chain has TRBV20-1 and TRBJ2-1; the match to TRBD2 covers 15 bases. The trim removed 6 bases at V and 4 bases at J, leaving 4 bases unmatched. This CDR3 is 15 amino acids long. Germline loops: CDR1 DFQATT, CDR2 SNEGSKA (reference sequence).

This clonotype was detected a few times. Written as DNA, the CDR3 is TGTGCCAGCAGCCAGCGATTAGAAAGGGGTGAAAAACTGTTTTTT. It encodes CASSQRLERGEKLFF. V gene TRBV7-6 combines with J gene TRBJ1-4, with D perhaps matching TRBD1 (5 bases). Germline lookup yields CDR1 SGHVS and CDR2 FNYEAQ. The CDR3 extends over 15 amino acids. Trimming cost V 5 bases and J 7 bases, with 17 bases left between them.

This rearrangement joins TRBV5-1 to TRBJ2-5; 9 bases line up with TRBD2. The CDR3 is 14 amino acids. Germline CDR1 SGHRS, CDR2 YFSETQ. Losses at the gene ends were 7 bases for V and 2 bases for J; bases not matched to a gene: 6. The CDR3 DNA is TGCGCCAGCGGCGGGGGGGCGGATCAAGAGACCCAGTACTTC. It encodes CASGGGADQETQYF.

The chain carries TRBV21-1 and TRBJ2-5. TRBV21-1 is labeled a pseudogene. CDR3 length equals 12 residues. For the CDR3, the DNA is TGTGCCAGCAGCCAAACCGACAGAACCCAGTACTTC. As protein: CASSQTDRTQYF.

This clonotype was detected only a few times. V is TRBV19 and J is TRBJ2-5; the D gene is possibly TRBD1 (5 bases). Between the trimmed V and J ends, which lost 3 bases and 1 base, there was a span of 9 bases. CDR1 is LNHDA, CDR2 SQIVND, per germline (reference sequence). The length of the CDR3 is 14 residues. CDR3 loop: CASSMTVSQETQYF. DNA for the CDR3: TGTGCCAGTAGTATGACAGTGTCCCAAGAGACCCAGTACTTC.

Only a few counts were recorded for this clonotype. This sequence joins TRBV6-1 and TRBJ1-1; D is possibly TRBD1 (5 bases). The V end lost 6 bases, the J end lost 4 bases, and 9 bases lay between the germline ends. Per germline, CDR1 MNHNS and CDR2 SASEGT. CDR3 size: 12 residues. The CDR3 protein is CASRSRVTEAFF. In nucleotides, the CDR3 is TGTGCCAGCAGGAGCAGGGTCACTGAAGCTTTCTTT.

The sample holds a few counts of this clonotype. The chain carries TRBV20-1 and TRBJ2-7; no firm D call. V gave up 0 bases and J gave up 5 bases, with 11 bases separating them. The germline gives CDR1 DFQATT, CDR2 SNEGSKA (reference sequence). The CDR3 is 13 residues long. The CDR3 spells CSAREGPAHEQYF. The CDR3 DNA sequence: TGCAGTGCTAGAGAGGGCCCGGCCCACGAGCAGTACTTC.